The source of this TCR beta chain is a study of T cells in Graves' hyperthyroidism and ophthalmopathy. Amplified TCR beta CDR3 regions came from RNA transcripts. Carried out on the TCR CDR3, a first-round RT-PCR used the HTBI primer set. TCRdb used MiXCR to reprocess the multiplex PCR reads, holding one entry per CDR3 protein. The sample consists of about 700,000 distinct CDR3 sequences, around 15% of them appearing once. CDR1 and CDR2 from the germline V gene are SGDLS and YYNGEE. The CDR3 runs 15 residues. V was trimmed by 5 bases and J by 7 bases, leaving 18 bases between them. Absent ophthalmopathy progression within 18 months defined stable Graves' hyperthyroidism.

The sequence was collected from a woman aged 18-29 years with Graves' hyperthyroidism. Source material: blood. The chain combines TRBV9 with TRBJ2-2, with a tentative D call TRBD1 (6 bases). The CDR3: CASRKGSGDGGELFF. CDR3 coding DNA: TGTGCCAGCAGGAAGGGATCAGGGGACGGCGGGGAGCTGTTTTTT. Full variable domain (rest looked up from reference TRBV9 and TRBJ2-2): DSGVTQTPKHLITATGQRVTLRCSPRSGDLSVYWYQQSLDQGLQFLIQYYNGEERAKGNILERFSAQQFPDLHSELNLSSLELGDSALYFCASRKGSGDGGELFFGEGSRLTVL.